The 26 T cell receptor beta chains reported below all come from one sample, sequenced in a study of metastatic and nonmetastatic thyroid tumors. TCRdb reassembled clones from the PCR reads with MiXCR. The table includes thousands of clones, more than 30% detected once. Thyroid surgery took place with no prior treatment in any patient. The sequenced material came from adjacent normal tissue. The receptors originated from a female donor with papillary thyroid cancer or a benign thyroid nodule (not recorded which). Some clones in this sample may be carry-over from other donors' samples.

Comments on this clone: The missing conserved phenylalanine or tryptophan at the end of this CDR3 makes a read error likely. The chain's CDR3 is CASRFVGVENLFL. CDR3 sequence (DNA): TGTGCCAGCAGATTTGTAGGGGTGGAAAATCTGTTTTTG. This rearrangement joins TRBV7-2 to TRBJ1-4, with D possibly matching TRBD1 (5 bases). Germline V gene sequence: CDR1 SGHTA, CDR2 FQGNSA. The CDR3 contains 13 residues.

The chain links TRBV9 to TRBJ2-7, with TRBD2 matching 13 bases. Germline trimming cut 3 bases from V and 2 bases from J; bases unmatched to any gene: 2. The germline V gene has CDR1 SGDLS and CDR2 YYNGEE. The CDR3 runs to 15 residues. In DNA form, the CDR3 reads TGTGCCAGCAGCGCAGGGACTAGCGGGACCTACGAGCAGTACTTC. Protein: CASSAGTSGTYEQYF. The complete variable domain, with remaining parts taken from reference TRBV9 and TRBJ2-7, reads DSGVTQTPKHLITATGQRVTLRCSPRSGDLSVYWYQQSLDQGLQFLIQYYNGEERAKGNILERFSAQQFPDLHSELNLSSLELGDSALYFCASSAGTSGTYEQYFGPGTRLTVT.

This clone showed up just a few times. The chain uses TRBV6-2 or TRBV6-3 and TRBJ1-2; D gene unclear. The length of the CDR3 is 13 residues. V was trimmed by 8 bases and J by 4 bases, leaving 14 bases between them. From germline, CDR1 is MNHEY and CDR2 SVGEGT. CDR3 sequence: CASRLAATYGYTF. CDR3 in DNA: TGTGCCAGCCGCCTGGCGGCGACCTATGGCTACACCTTC.

As concerns this clone: Relative to the germline gene, one junction end is altered; a read error may explain this. The chain recombines TRBV19 with TRBJ2-7; a weak D match, TRBD2 (5 bases). The germline V gene encodes CDR1 LNHDA and CDR2 SQIVND (reference sequence). The CDR3 is made up of 18 amino acids. Written as DNA, the CDR3 is TGTGCCAGTAGTGGAAGACCCCAGCAGAATCCCGAATCGAGGGAGCATTACTTC. Protein sequence: CASSGRPQQNPESREHYF.

By proportion, this clone is medium-sized (0.01 to 0.1%). The chain recombines TRBV5-6 with TRBJ2-1; 10 positions match TRBD1. The CDR3 extends over 14 amino acids. The germline CDR1 and CDR2 sequences are SGHDT and YYEEEE. J was trimmed by 7 bases and V by 4 bases; bases with no gene match: 5. The CDR3: CASSQGTGVNEQFF. DNA of the CDR3: TGTGCCAGCAGCCAAGGGACAGGGGTGAATGAGCAGTTCTTC.

This clone was picked up a small number of times. A junction boundary mismatches the germline segment, possibly from a read error. The chain couples TRBV7-2 to TRBJ2-5; 7 bases are a match to TRBD2. Germline lookup yields CDR1 SGHTA and CDR2 FQGNSA. CDR3 length: 13 residues. CDR3 nucleotides: TGTGTCAGCAGCGGGACTAACCAAGAGACCCAGTACTTC. The encoded protein is CVSSGTNQETQYF.

This clone has a handful of counts. The chain uses TRBV19 and TRBJ2-7; a possible D gene is TRBD1 (6 bases). From germline, CDR1 is LNHDA and CDR2 SQIVND (reference sequence). V was pared by 5 bases and J by 4 bases, with 12 bases between. This CDR3 contains 13 residues. The CDR3 DNA follows: TGTGCCAGTAGTTCGGGACAATTATACGAGCAGTACTTC. This translates into CASSSGQLYEQYF.

The genes are TRBV14 and TRBJ2-1; perhaps TRBD2 as D (6 bases). This CDR3 has 15 amino acids. The V gene lost 4 bases and the J gene lost 6 bases, with 16 bases spanning the gap. Germline loops: CDR1 SGHDN, CDR2 FVKESK. CDR3 sequence (DNA): TGTGCCAGCAGCCTTCCGGGAGTAGGGTTCAATGAGCAGTTCTTC. It is translated as CASSLPGVGFNEQFF.

For this clone: This may arise from a read error, as a much more abundant clone is one base away. The rearrangement links TRBV7-9 to TRBJ2-1, with D uncertain. Germline assignment: CDR1 SEHNR and CDR2 FQNEAQ (reference sequence). The CDR3 extends over 16 amino acids. Trimming shortened V by 7 bases and J by 0 bases, and 16 bases separated the two germline ends. The CDR3 reads CASNRQGFGSYNEQFF. CDR3 nucleotide sequence: TGTGCCAGCAACCGTCAAGGGTTTGGCTCCTACAATGAGCAGTTCTTC.

The table lists this clone with many counts. Other DNA sequences in the sample encode the same CDR3. The rearrangement links TRBV29-1 to TRBJ2-5; unclear D gene. Germline loops: CDR1 SQVTM, CDR2 ANQGSEA. Trimming shortened V by 7 bases and J by 7 bases, and 19 bases separated the two germline ends. The CDR3 sequence is 13 residues long. In nucleotides, the CDR3 is TGCAGCGCCGTCGAGGTGGGCCTGGGGACCCAGTACTTC. Protein product: CSAVEVGLGTQYF. The whole variable domain, remainder taken from reference TRBV29-1 and TRBJ2-5, is SAVISQKPSRDICQRGTSLTIQCQVDSQVTMMFWYRQQPGQSLTLIATANQGSEATYESGFVIDKFPISRPNLTFSTLTVSNMSPEDSSIYLCSAVEVGLGTQYFGPGTRLLVL.

The rearrangement uses TRBV6-4 and TRBJ2-7, with D hard to call. This CDR3 region has 17 residues. Trimming cost V 4 bases and J 3 bases, with 22 bases left between them. Germline-derived CDR1 and CDR2 are MRHNA and SNTAGT. CDR3 region: CASSAPRVRTLHYEQYF. CDR3 DNA sequence: TGTGCCAGCAGTGCTCCCCGGGTCCGAACATTACACTACGAGCAGTACTTC.

The rearrangement links TRBV11-2 to TRBJ2-2, with D unclear. Trimming removed 5 bases from V and 0 bases from J, with 16 bases in between. The germline V gene has CDR1 SGHAT and CDR2 FQNNGV. The CDR3 covers 17 residues. The CDR3 DNA sequence: TGTGCCAGCAGCCCCGCCCTAAACCCGTCGAACACCGGGGAGCTGTTTTTT. This translates into CASSPALNPSNTGELFF.

The V call is TRBV7-8, the J call TRBJ2-7; 8 nucleotides line up with TRBD1. The CDR3 has 14 amino acids. Looked up from germline, CDR1 is SGHVS and CDR2 is FQNEAQ. Trimming removed 5 bases from V and 2 bases from J; junction bases left unmatched: 5. CDR3 nucleotide sequence: TGTGCCAGCAGCCCAGGGGACAGGACCTACGAGCAGTACTTC. Residues: CASSPGDRTYEQYF.

The chain couples TRBV7-2 to TRBJ2-5, with D perhaps matching TRBD1 (8 bases). The V gene lost 5 bases and the J gene lost 5 bases, with 18 bases spanning the gap. The CDR3 extends over 15 amino acids. Germline V gene data show CDR1 as SGHTA and CDR2 as FQGNSA. CDR3 nucleotide sequence: TGTGCCAGCAGCCGCTCGGACAGGGAGGGCGAGACCCAGTACTTC. Translated: CASSRSDREGETQYF. Filled out from reference TRBV7-2 and TRBJ2-5, the complete variable domain reads GAGVSQSPSNKVTEKGKDVELRCDPISGHTALYWYRQSLGQGLEFLIYFQGNSAPDKSGLPSDRFSAERTGGSVSTLTIQRTQQEDSAVYLCASSRSDREGETQYFGPGTRLLVL.

By its share, this clone is medium-sized. The chain joins TRBV29-1 to TRBJ1-2, with D uncertain. Deletions cut 4 bases from V and 3 bases from J, with 12 bases between. The germline V gene has CDR1 SQVTM and CDR2 ANQGSEA. The CDR3 loop spans 13 amino acids. The CDR3 DNA follows: TGCAGCGTTGCCCTGGGAAGTGACTATGGCTACACCTTC. Residues: CSVALGSDYGYTF.

Within the sample, this clone is large. This chain connects TRBV6-5 to TRBJ2-3; no definite D call. V was clipped by 0 bases and J by 2 bases, with 12 bases between them. There are 16 residues in the CDR3. Germline V gene data show CDR1 as MNHEY and CDR2 as SVGAGI. The CDR3 coding sequence is TGTGCCAGCAGTTACTCGATTAAGGACCTCACAGATACGCAGTATTTT. Protein product: CASSYSIKDLTDTQYF.

This clone was found a few times. Here the CDR3 reads CASDSSRYEQYF. DNA for the CDR3: TGTGCCAGCGACTCCTCCCGCTACGAGCAGTACTTC. The chain links TRBV28 to TRBJ2-7; D call uncertain. The CDR3 is 12 amino acids. Germline CDR1 reads MDHEN; CDR2 reads SYDVKM. V was pared by 8 bases and J by 3 bases, with 11 bases between.

This clone was recorded a few times. The chain combines TRBV28 with TRBJ1-2, with TRBD1 identical over 11 bases. Germline values: CDR1 MDHEN, CDR2 SYDVKM. The CDR3 contains 17 residues. The V segment lost 5 bases and the J segment 6 bases; nucleotides outside the gene matches: 14. The CDR3 region has the DNA TGTGCCAGCAGTGCGACCGGGACAGGGGGAGGTATTAATGGCTACACCTTC. Translation: CASSATGTGGGINGYTF.

This clone qualifies as large. The chain employs TRBV28 and TRBJ1-2; 7 positions agree with TRBD1. Germline V gives CDR1 MDHEN, CDR2 SYDVKM. The CDR3 consists of 13 residues. Unmatched junction bases numbered 6, after V lost 6 bases and J lost 5 bases. The CDR3 protein is CASRSTGEYGYTF. Here the CDR3 DNA reads TGTGCCAGCAGATCTACAGGGGAGTATGGCTACACCTTC.

The chain joins TRBV27 to TRBJ2-7; the D call may be TRBD1 or TRBD2 (6 bases each). This CDR3 spans 14 amino acids. Germline V gene sequence: CDR1 MNHEY, CDR2 SMNVEV (reference sequence). Trimming pared 7 bases from V and 3 bases from J, leaving 16 bases between. This CDR3 reads CASNTRRGDYEQYF. The CDR3 DNA reads TGTGCCAGCAATACCAGAAGGGGGGACTACGAGCAGTACTTC.

The chain is built from TRBV7-2 and TRBJ1-1; D gene unclear. The CDR3 consists of 14 residues. Trimming cost V 5 bases and J 3 bases, with 13 bases left between them. The germline CDR1 and CDR2 sequences are SGHTA and FQGNSA. DNA of the CDR3: TGTGCCAGCAGCCTCGGCGGAACTTACACTGAAGCTTTCTTT. The encoded protein is CASSLGGTYTEAFF.

The gene calls are TRBV28 and TRBJ2-7, with 8 positions matching TRBD2. V gave up 8 bases and J gave up 5 bases; unmatched junction bases: 5. This CDR3 is built from 12 residues. Looked up from germline, CDR1 is MDHEN and CDR2 is SYDVKM. The CDR3 region is CASGPGGDEQYF. The CDR3 DNA sequence: TGTGCCAGCGGGCCGGGGGGGGACGAGCAGTACTTC.

This clone was counted only a few times. The chain couples TRBV2 to TRBJ2-7, with 11 bases identical to TRBD1. Germline CDR1 is SNHLY and CDR2 is FYNNEI. Trimming took 3 bases from V and 3 from J; bases not matched to a gene: 4. The CDR3 consists of 15 residues. CDR3 sequence: CASSERGTGGYEQYF. The CDR3 DNA reads TGTGCCAGCAGTGAGCGTGGGACAGGGGGCTACGAGCAGTACTTC. Complete variable domain (other parts from reference TRBV2 and TRBJ2-7): EPEVTQTPSHQVTQMGQEVILRCVPISNHLYFYWYRQILGQKVEFLVSFYNNEISEKSEIFDDQFSVERPDGSNFTLKIRSTKLEDSAMYFCASSERGTGGYEQYFGPGTRLTVT.

This clone has more than one count but fewer than ten. The rearrangement joins TRBV6-5 to TRBJ2-3, with 7 bases identical to TRBD2. CDR3 length equals 15 residues. Germline assignment: CDR1 MNHEY and CDR2 SVGAGI. The J segment lost 3 bases and the V segment lost 3 bases, leaving 6 bases of the junction unmatched. The CDR3 is CASSYTAGITDTQYF. The CDR3 DNA reads TGTGCCAGCAGTTATACAGCGGGAATAACAGATACGCAGTATTTT.

V and J are TRBV12-3 or TRBV12-4 and TRBJ2-1; 10 nucleotides line up with TRBD2. This CDR3 has 13 amino acids. V shed 8 bases and J 8 bases; nucleotides not matched to a gene: 6. In DNA form, the CDR3 reads TGTGCCAGCGGGACTAGCGATGGAGATGAGCAGTTCTTC. Its protein is CASGTSDGDEQFF.

The chain links TRBV15 to TRBJ1-2, with D maybe TRBD1 (6 bases). The V gene's germline CDR1 is LNHNV and CDR2 YYDKDF (reference sequence). CDR3 length: 12 amino acids. Trimming removed 3 bases from V and 4 bases from J, with 6 bases in between. The chain's CDR3 is CATSRDSYGYTF. The CDR3 DNA sequence: TGTGCCACCAGCAGGGACAGCTATGGCTACACCTTC.